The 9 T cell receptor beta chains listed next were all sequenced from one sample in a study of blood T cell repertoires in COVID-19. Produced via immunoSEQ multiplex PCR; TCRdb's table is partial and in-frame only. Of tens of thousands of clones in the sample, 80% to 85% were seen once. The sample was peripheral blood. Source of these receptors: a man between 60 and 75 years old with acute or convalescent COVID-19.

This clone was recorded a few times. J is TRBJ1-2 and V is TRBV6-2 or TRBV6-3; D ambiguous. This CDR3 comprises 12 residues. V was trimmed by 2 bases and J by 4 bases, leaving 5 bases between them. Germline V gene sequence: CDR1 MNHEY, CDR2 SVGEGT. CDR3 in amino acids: CASSYTFYGYTF. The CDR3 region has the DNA TGTGCCAGCAGTTACACATTCTATGGCTACACCTTC.

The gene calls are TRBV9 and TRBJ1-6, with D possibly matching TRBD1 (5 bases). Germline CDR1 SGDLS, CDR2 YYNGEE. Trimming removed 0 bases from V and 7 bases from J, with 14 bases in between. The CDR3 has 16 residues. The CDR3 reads CASSVGNLGENSPLHF. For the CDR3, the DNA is TGTGCCAGCAGCGTAGGCAACTTAGGGGAAAATTCACCCCTCCACTTT.

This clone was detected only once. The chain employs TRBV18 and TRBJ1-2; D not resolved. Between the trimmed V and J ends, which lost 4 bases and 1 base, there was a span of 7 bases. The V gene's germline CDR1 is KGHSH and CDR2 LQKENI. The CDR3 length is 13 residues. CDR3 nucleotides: TGTGCCAGCTCACTCGCGGATAACTATGGCTACACCTTC. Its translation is CASSLADNYGYTF.

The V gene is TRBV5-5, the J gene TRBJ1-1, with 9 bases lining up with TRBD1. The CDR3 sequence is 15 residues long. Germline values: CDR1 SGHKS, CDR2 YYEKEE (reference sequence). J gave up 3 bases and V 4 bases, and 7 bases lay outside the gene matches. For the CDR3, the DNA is TGTGCCAGCAGCCCAGGGACAGGGTGGTACACTGAAGCTTTCTTT. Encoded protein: CASSPGTGWYTEAFF.

In DNA, the CDR3 is TGCAGCGTTCTGGAGGGATACGAGCAGTACTTC. This gives the protein CSVLEGYEQYF. V usage is TRBV29-1 and J usage is TRBJ2-7, with D possibly matching TRBD2 (6 bases). CDR1 and CDR2 from the germline V gene are SQVTM and ANQGSEA. Trimming took 5 bases from V and 4 from J, leaving 9 bases between them. The CDR3 extends over 11 amino acids.

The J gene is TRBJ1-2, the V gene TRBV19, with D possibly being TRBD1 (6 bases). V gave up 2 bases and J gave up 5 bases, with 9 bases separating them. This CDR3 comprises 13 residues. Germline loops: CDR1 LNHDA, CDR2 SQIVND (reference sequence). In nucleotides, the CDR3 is TGTGCCAGTAGTATACGGGGGGCGTATGGCTACACCTTC. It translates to CASSIRGAYGYTF.

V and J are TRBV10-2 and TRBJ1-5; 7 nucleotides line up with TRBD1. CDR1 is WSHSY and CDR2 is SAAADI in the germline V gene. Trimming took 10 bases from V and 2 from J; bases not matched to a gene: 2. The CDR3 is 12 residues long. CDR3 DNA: TGCGCCACCGGGACAGGCAATCAGCCCCAGCATTTT. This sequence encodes CATGTGNQPQHF.

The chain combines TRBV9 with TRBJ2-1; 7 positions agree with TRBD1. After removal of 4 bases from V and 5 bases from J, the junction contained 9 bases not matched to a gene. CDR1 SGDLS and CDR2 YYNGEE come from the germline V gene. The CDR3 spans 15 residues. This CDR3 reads CASSRSGGPNNEQFF. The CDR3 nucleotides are TGTGCCAGCAGCCGTTCAGGGGGTCCGAACAATGAGCAGTTCTTC.

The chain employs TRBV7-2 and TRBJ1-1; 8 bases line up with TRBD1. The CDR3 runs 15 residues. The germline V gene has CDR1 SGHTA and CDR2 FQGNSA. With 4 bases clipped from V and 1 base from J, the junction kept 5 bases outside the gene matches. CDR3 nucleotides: TGTGCCAGCAGCTACTCGACAGGGGCGAACACTGAAGCTTTCTTT. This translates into CASSYSTGANTEAFF. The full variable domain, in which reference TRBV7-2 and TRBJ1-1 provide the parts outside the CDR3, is GAGVSQSPSNKVTEKGKDVELRCDPISGHTALYWYRQSLGQGLEFLIYFQGNSAPDKSGLPSDRFSAERTGGSVSTLTIQRTQQEDSAVYLCASSYSTGANTEAFFGQGTRLTVV.